This TCR beta chain was sequenced in a study of T-cell memory formation after mild COVID-19. Study-level information: Clustering of TCRs was largely donor specific.

Overall study results and limits: Pre-infection memory already had some responding clones, implying cross-reactive memory joined. Second-wave clones reaching peak frequency on day 37 lacked confirmed SARS-CoV-2 specificity.

The CDR3 runs to 16 residues. Germline V gene data show CDR1 as SGHRS and CDR2 as YFSETQ. Trimming removed 4 bases from V and 0 bases from J, with 14 bases in between. This clonotype was seen only a few times. Its antigen is unknown. TCRdb ran MiXCR on the 5' RACE reads and lists one entry per CDR3 protein. This sample carries just under 150,000 distinct CDR3 sequences, over 6% of them seen once, and the ten largest clones take approximately 2.2%. The TCR comes from an adult woman who had mild COVID-19 (a few samples of this study predate the infection). Cell type and time point are not known. The source material was PBMCs or a T cell subset sorted from them (not recorded which). The J gene is TRBJ1-3, the V gene TRBV5-1; no firm D call. CDR3 in DNA: TGCGCCAGCAGCCTAGACCCGGGAGTCTCTGGAAACACCATATATTTT. Translating it yields CASSLDPGVSGNTIYF.